The 3 T cell receptor beta chains below were found in one sample sequenced in a study of cytomegalovirus exposure and HLA in healthy donors. PCR employed 60 Vbeta and 13 Jbeta primers. Clones were sequenced by immunoSEQ multiplex PCR, and TCRdb holds only the in-frame ones, with some missing. The sample has 100,000 to 150,000 clones; about 8.5% are singletons. Sample: PBMCs. These receptor sequences come from a man aged 35-49 years in good health and CMV-seronegative.

The gene calls are TRBV2 and TRBJ1-1; 7 bases line up with TRBD1. Trimming at V came to 6 bases and at J to 3 bases, leaving 10 bases not matched to a gene. The CDR3 has 15 amino acids. Per germline, CDR1 SNHLY and CDR2 FYNNEI. Here the CDR3 DNA reads TGTGCCAGCAGGACAAAAGTGCAGGGGGACACTGAAGCTTTCTTT. Residues: CASRTKVQGDTEAFF.

This clone occurred a few times. The chain recombines TRBV5-6 with TRBJ1-2, with D possibly matching TRBD1 (5 bases). Per the germline V gene, CDR1 is SGHDT and CDR2 is YYEEEE. The CDR3 has 14 amino acids. Trimming stripped 3 bases from V and 4 bases from J, with 13 bases between. The CDR3 here is CASSSEGGTYGYTF. The DNA of the CDR3 is TGTGCCAGCAGCTCCGAAGGCGGGACCTATGGCTACACCTTC.

A few counts support this clone. Other DNA sequences in this sample translate to the same CDR3. The chain couples TRBV4-3 to TRBJ1-6; maybe TRBD1 (6 bases). The CDR3 consists of 14 residues. Germline CDR1 LGHNA, CDR2 YSLEER. Trimming stripped 4 bases from V and 10 bases from J, with 14 bases between. The CDR3 DNA reads TGCGCCAGCAGCCTGACAGGCCCGGGATCACCCCTCCACTTT. Encoded protein: CASSLTGPGSPLHF.